This T cell receptor (beta chain) was sequenced for a study of CD8 T cells in ankylosing spondylitis listed by TCRdb under 2017. With regard to the full study: The study set out to find disease-linked TCR variants by profiling T cell receptor beta repertoires in ankylosing spondylitis patients and healthy donors. The full study cohort was made up of approximately 24 ankylosing spondylitis patients and fewer than 120 healthy donors. Samples of peripheral blood were taken, and for ankylosing spondylitis patients, synovial fluid was collected as well.

Sequencing instrument: Illumina HiSeq 2500. Quantitative 5'-RACE with molecular barcodes was used to prepare TCR beta libraries. In the source study's methods: A new computational method based on a probabilistic model of VDJ rearrangement was used to identify disease-linked TCR variants. The public reads were reprocessed in TCRdb via fastp at Q25 and MiXCR, keeping in-frame beta chains. Each record represents a unique CDR3 protein, reported with the most common genes and DNA among its rows. The V and J calls were determined by TCRdb, not by the authors. The sample table contains a few hundred thousand distinct CDR3 sequences; only one count was recorded for 20% to 25% of them. In total, the top ten clones hold 16% of the sample. Worth noting for this clonotype: It has no known antigen specificity. Qualities for individual bases were not recorded, and no much larger clone is one base off.

From the germline V gene, CDR1 is LGHNA and CDR2 is YSLEER. CDR3 length: 15 amino acids, cysteine to phenylalanine. The sequence is cut down to CDR3 DNA, 45 bases in frame from base 1. Trimming removed 0 bases from V and 3 bases from J, leaving 12 bases between the germline ends. Overall study outcomes, separate from this receptor: The disease-linked clones were reported to be significantly enriched in matched synovial fluid samples from ankylosing spondylitis patients. The disease-linked clones showed a CD8+ phenotype and occurred at relatively low frequencies in peripheral blood. Some TCR beta motif variants had previously been reported in synovial fluid and blood of reactive arthritis patients, which suggested common disease-initiation mechanisms. A TCR beta motif made up of several highly homologous amino acid variants appeared to be characteristic of blood from ankylosing spondylitis patients.

Sequencing was done on a sample of blood, either unsorted or a sorted T cell fraction (not recorded which). The rearrangement combines TRBV4-3 with TRBJ2-7; the D gene is possibly TRBD1, with 6 bases matching. This receptor was identified in a male donor with ankylosing spondylitis. The CDR3 region reads CASSQEARGYYEQYF. The nucleotides are TGCGCCAGCAGCCAAGAGGCCAGGGGATACTACGAGCAGTACTTC.